Shown below are 17 T cell receptor beta chains from a single sample sequenced in a study of early T cells in non-severe SARS-CoV-2 infection. TCRdb ran MiXCR on the 5' RACE reads and lists one entry per CDR3 protein. Here the sample spans under 90,000 distinct CDR3 sequences, less than 15% being singletons. The sample taken for sequencing was whole blood. The origin of the receptors is an adult who was a healthcare worker with PCR-confirmed SARS-CoV-2 infection or an uninfected control (not recorded which).

This clonotype was found a few times. The chain recombines TRBV29-1 with TRBJ2-3; the D gene is possibly TRBD2 (5 bases). CDR1 is SQVTM, CDR2 ANQGSEA, per germline. The CDR3 runs to 13 residues. The V and J ends lost 6 bases and 2 bases respectively, with 12 bases between them. This CDR3 reads CSVEGVTTDTQYF. The CDR3 coding sequence is TGCAGCGTCGAGGGCGTAACCACAGATACGCAGTATTTT.

The V call is TRBV7-2, the J call TRBJ2-7; 11 positions match TRBD2. V was pared by 3 bases and J by 4 bases, with 5 bases of the junction left unmatched. Germline CDR1 SGHTA, CDR2 FQGNSA. The CDR3 is made up of 15 amino acids. CDR3 coding DNA: TGTGCCAGCAGCTTGCGTACTAGCGGGGGATACGAGCAGTACTTC. Protein sequence: CASSLRTSGGYEQYF.

The V and J genes are TRBV7-9 and TRBJ1-3, with 7 positions matching TRBD1. With 5 bases clipped from V and 2 bases from J, the junction kept 0 bases outside the gene matches. CDR1 and CDR2 from the germline V gene are SEHNR and FQNEAQ (reference sequence). This CDR3 region has 13 residues. The CDR3 spells CASSQGAGNTIYF. The CDR3 DNA reads as TGTGCCAGCAGCCAGGGGGCTGGAAACACCATATATTTT.

This clonotype was seen ten or more times. J is TRBJ2-1 and V is TRBV4-1; D not resolved. Germline V lookup: CDR1 MGHRA, CDR2 YSYEKL. V lost 0 bases and J 4 bases, leaving 16 bases between the germline ends. The CDR3 contains 17 residues. DNA for the CDR3: TGCGCCAGCAGCCAAGAAATTAGGGAACTCAGATACAATGAGCAGTTCTTC. Amino acids: CASSQEIRELRYNEQFF.

This sequence joins TRBV6-5 and TRBJ2-2, with D possibly TRBD2 on 6 matching bases. CDR1 MNHEY and CDR2 SVGAGI come from the germline V gene. The V gene lost 4 bases and the J gene lost 2 bases, with 14 bases spanning the gap. The CDR3 consists of 16 residues. The CDR3 DNA is TGTGCCAGCAGTTTTTCGGGACTTGTAAACACCGGGGAGCTGTTTTTT. It specifies CASSFSGLVNTGELFF.

This clonotype was detected a few times. The chain joins TRBV15 to TRBJ2-1, with D perhaps TRBD2 (7 bases). Deletions cut 2 bases from V and 0 bases from J, with 20 bases between. CDR1 and CDR2 (germline): LNHNV, YYDKDF (reference sequence). CDR3 size: 19 residues. The CDR3 protein is CATSRQTGGRRSSYNEQFF. CDR3 coding DNA: TGTGCCACCAGCAGACAGACCGGGGGGCGACGGAGCTCCTACAATGAGCAGTTCTTC.

This chain joins TRBV29-1 and TRBJ1-4, with D uncertain. Per the germline V gene, CDR1 is SQVTM and CDR2 is ANQGSEA. V lost 5 bases and J lost 6, with 13 bases in between. This CDR3 contains 13 residues. This chain's CDR3 is CSVQGSGDEKLFF. The DNA for the CDR3 is TGCAGCGTTCAAGGCAGCGGGGATGAAAAACTGTTTTTT.

The chain recombines TRBV19 with TRBJ2-3; TRBD1 agrees at 7 bases. The V gene's germline CDR1 is LNHDA and CDR2 SQIVND (reference sequence). CDR3 length equals 14 residues. Trimming took 6 bases from V and 3 from J; bases not matched to a gene: 6. CDR3 in DNA: TGTGCCAGTAGAACTGACAGGGCGACAGATACGCAGTATTTT. This encodes CASRTDRATDTQYF.

The CDR3 sequence: CASKRQGSSYNEQFF. Written as DNA, the CDR3 is TGTGCCAGTAAAAGACAGGGCAGCTCCTACAATGAGCAGTTCTTC. The chain joins TRBV19 to TRBJ2-1; 7 nucleotides match TRBD1. V gave up 7 bases and J gave up 0 bases; unmatched junction bases: 6. Germline values: CDR1 LNHDA, CDR2 SQIVND (reference sequence). This CDR3 is 15 amino acids long.

The chain carries TRBV7-9 and TRBJ2-5; 7 bases are a match to TRBD1. V gave up 6 bases and J gave up 5 bases; unmatched junction bases: 15. The germline CDR1 and CDR2 sequences are SEHNR and FQNEAQ (reference sequence). This CDR3 contains 16 residues. This CDR3 is CASRQARMTGWETQYF. DNA of the CDR3: TGTGCCAGCAGACAAGCTAGAATGACAGGGTGGGAGACCCAGTACTTC.

The chain links TRBV5-1 to TRBJ1-4, with D possibly TRBD1 on 5 matching bases. V was shortened by 7 bases and J by 3 bases, with 13 bases between the two germline ends. Germline loops: CDR1 SGHRS, CDR2 YFSETQ. The CDR3 runs to 14 residues. The CDR3 nucleotides are TGCGCCAGCCGTCTCCTGGGGGCTAATGAAAAACTGTTTTTT. As protein: CASRLLGANEKLFF.

This chain uses TRBV20-1 with TRBJ1-4; D uncertain. This CDR3 has 14 amino acids. V lost 3 bases to trimming and J lost 8 bases, with 16 bases between them. Germline V gene sequence: CDR1 DFQATT, CDR2 SNEGSKA (reference sequence). CDR3 DNA: TGCAGTGCTAGTTTGCTCCCTCGCGGAGAAAAACTGTTTTTT. It is translated as CSASLLPRGEKLFF.

The chain uses TRBV29-1 and TRBJ2-7; D is ambiguous. This CDR3 has 11 amino acids. Trimming cost V 2 bases and J 5 bases, with 7 bases left between them. The germline V gene has CDR1 SQVTM and CDR2 ANQGSEA. For the CDR3, the DNA is TGCAGCGTTGAATGGGGTAACGAGCAGTACTTC. Protein: CSVEWGNEQYF.

The rearrangement uses TRBV6-6 and TRBJ1-2, with D possibly matching TRBD1 (6 bases). This CDR3 has 12 residues. The germline V and J ends were trimmed by 4 bases and 4 bases, with 7 bases remaining between them. The germline V gene encodes CDR1 MNHNY and CDR2 SVGAGI (reference sequence). The DNA for the CDR3 is TGTGCCAGCAGTTCGGACAGCTATGGCTACACCTTC. This codes for CASSSDSYGYTF.

This clonotype has a count of ten or more. The rearrangement links TRBV7-2 to TRBJ1-5; D not resolved. Germline lookup yields CDR1 SGHTA and CDR2 FQGNSA. Trimming removed 1 base from V and 3 bases from J, with 4 bases in between. The CDR3 length is 13 residues. The CDR3 nucleotides read TGTGCCAGCAGCTTAGGGCTCAATCAGCCCCAGCATTTT. It encodes CASSLGLNQPQHF.

This clonotype was observed a handful of times. The chain recombines TRBV7-2 with TRBJ2-1; D possibly corresponds to TRBD2 (7 bases). This CDR3 has 16 residues. Trimming stripped 5 bases from V and 2 bases from J, with 16 bases between. The germline CDR1 and CDR2 sequences are SGHTA and FQGNSA. The CDR3 is CASSPRVGGPYNEQFF. CDR3 sequence (DNA): TGTGCCAGCAGCCCCAGGGTGGGGGGGCCCTACAATGAGCAGTTCTTC.

This clonotype has at least ten counts. The chain recombines TRBV28 with TRBJ2-1; TRBD2 might be the D (5 bases). The CDR3 length is 15 residues. CDR1 and CDR2 from the germline V gene are MDHEN and SYDVKM. V was cut by 7 bases and J by 0 bases, with 13 bases left in between. Here the CDR3 DNA reads TGTGCCAGCATGGAGGACGGAAGCTCCTACAATGAGCAGTTCTTC. Amino acids: CASMEDGSSYNEQFF.